What follows is one T cell receptor beta chain and its context. Produced via immunoSEQ multiplex PCR; TCRdb's table is partial and in-frame only. Here the sample spans around 300,000 clones, 65% to 90% being singletons. The data were obtained in a study of blood T cell repertoires in COVID-19. Germline V gene sequence: CDR1 SGHRS, CDR2 YFSETQ. This CDR3 has 15 amino acids. The J segment lost 4 bases and the V segment lost 0 bases, leaving 4 bases of the junction unmatched. This clonotype was sampled from a human donor in a cohort sampled during active COVID-19. Sequenced sample: peripheral blood. This chain joins TRBV5-1 and TRBJ2-7; 10 nucleotides align to TRBD2. The CDR3 spells CASSLGGTSDYEQYF. CDR3 bases: TGCGCCAGCAGCTTGGGGGGGACTAGCGATTACGAGCAGTACTTC.